One sample yielded the 2 T cell receptor beta chains listed below, sequenced in a study of long-term antiretroviral therapy in people with HIV. Running of the v3.0 immunoSEQ assay took place at survey level. The table came from immunoSEQ multiplex PCR; TCRdb's copy has only in-frame clones and leaves some out. Here the sample spans 30,000 to 35,000 clones, nearly 95% being singletons. The starting material was unsorted PBMCs, obtained 5 to 5.5 years after starting antiretroviral therapy. Receptors were obtained from a woman between 45 and 65 years old with HIV.

The chain has TRBV6-1 and TRBJ1-6; no clear D gene. The V gene's germline CDR1 is MNHNS and CDR2 SASEGT. The CDR3 contains 19 residues. With 4 bases removed from V and 0 bases from J, the gap between germline ends came to 19 bases. This chain's CDR3 is CASSGTIEPTPSYNSPLHF. DNA of the CDR3: TGTGCCAGCAGTGGTACGATCGAGCCAACCCCCTCCTATAATTCACCCCTCCACTTT.

The genes are TRBV4-1 and TRBJ2-7; maybe TRBD2 (6 bases). Germline V CDR1 and CDR2: MGHRA, YSYEKL. V lost 4 bases and J lost 5, with 18 bases in between. The CDR3 is 15 residues long. In DNA form, the CDR3 reads TGCGCCAGCAGCCTACGCGGACTAAGGATAGACGAGCAGTACTTC. It translates to CASSLRGLRIDEQYF.